This T cell receptor beta chain derives from a study of blood T cell repertoires in COVID-19. V was cut by 2 bases and J by 4 bases, with 8 bases left in between. Germline lookup yields CDR1 WSHSY and CDR2 SAAADI. The CDR3 is 13 amino acids. As handled by the study authors: Amplifying reference gene primers gave estimates of nucleated cell counts. Here immunoSEQ multiplex PCR was the method, and the copy in TCRdb shows in-frame clones only, minus some. V, J and clone size are taken as reported in that table, and D and trimming were inferred from the DNA itself. The data contain about 140,000 clones, 70% to 90% of them singletons.

The genes are TRBV10-2 and TRBJ1-2, with D perhaps TRBD1 (6 bases). Material: peripheral blood. The TCR originated in a woman of 80 years or more with acute or convalescent COVID-19. CDR3 loop: CASSEGQIYGYTF. CDR3 nucleotide sequence: TGCGCCAGCAGTGAGGGACAGATCTATGGCTACACCTTC.